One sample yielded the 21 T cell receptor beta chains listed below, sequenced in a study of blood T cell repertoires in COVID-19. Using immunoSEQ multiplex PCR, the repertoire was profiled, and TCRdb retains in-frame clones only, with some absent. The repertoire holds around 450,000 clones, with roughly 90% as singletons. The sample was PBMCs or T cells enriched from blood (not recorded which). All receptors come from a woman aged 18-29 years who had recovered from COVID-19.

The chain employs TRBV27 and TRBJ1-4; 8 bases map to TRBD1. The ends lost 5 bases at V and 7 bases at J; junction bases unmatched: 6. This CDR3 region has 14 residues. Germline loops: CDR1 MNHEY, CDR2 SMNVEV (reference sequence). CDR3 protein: CASSLGTGGEKLFF. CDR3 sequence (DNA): TGTGCCAGCAGTCTCGGGACAGGAGGTGAAAAACTGTTTTTT.

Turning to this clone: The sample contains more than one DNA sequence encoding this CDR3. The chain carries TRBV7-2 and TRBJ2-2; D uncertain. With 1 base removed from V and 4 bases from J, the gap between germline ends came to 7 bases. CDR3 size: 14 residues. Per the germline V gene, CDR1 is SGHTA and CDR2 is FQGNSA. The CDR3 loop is CASSLGPGTGELFF. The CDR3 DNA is TGTGCCAGCAGCTTAGGCCCCGGCACCGGGGAGCTGTTTTTT.

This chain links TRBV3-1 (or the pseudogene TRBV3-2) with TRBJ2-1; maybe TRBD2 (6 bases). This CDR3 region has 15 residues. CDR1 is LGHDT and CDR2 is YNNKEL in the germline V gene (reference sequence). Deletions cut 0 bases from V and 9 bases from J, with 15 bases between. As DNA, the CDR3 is TGTGCCAGCAGCCAAGAAGACCTTCGGGGAGGTGAGCAGTTCTTC. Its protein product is CASSQEDLRGGEQFF.

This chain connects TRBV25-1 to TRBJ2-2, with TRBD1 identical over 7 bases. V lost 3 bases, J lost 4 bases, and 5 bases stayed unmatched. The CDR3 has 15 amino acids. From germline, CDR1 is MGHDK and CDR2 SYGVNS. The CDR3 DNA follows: TGTGCCAGCAGTGATCAAGGACAGGCCACCGGGGAGCTGTTTTTT. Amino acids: CASSDQGQATGELFF.

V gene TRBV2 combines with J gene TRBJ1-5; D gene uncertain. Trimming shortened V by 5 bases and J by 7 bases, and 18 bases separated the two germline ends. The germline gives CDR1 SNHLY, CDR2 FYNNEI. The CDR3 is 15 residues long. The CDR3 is CASSFYPFRVQPQHF. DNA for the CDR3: TGTGCCAGCAGTTTTTACCCGTTTCGAGTCCAGCCCCAGCATTTT. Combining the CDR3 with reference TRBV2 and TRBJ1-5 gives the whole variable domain EPEVTQTPSHQVTQMGQEVILRCVPISNHLYFYWYRQILGQKVEFLVSFYNNEISEKSEIFDDQFSVERPDGSNFTLKIRSTKLEDSAMYFCASSFYPFRVQPQHFGDGTRLSIL.

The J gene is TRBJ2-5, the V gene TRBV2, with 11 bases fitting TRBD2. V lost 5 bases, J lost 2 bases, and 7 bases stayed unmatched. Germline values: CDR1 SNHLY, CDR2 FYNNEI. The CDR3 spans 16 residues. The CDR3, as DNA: TGTGCCAGCAGTACGGGGACTAGCGGTGGGCAAGAGACCCAGTACTTC. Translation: CASSTGTSGGQETQYF.

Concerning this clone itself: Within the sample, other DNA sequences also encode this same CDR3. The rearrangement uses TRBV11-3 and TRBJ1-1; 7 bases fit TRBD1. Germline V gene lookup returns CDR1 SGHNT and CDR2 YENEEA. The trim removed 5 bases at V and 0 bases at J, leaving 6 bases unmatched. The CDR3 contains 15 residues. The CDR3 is CASSLRQGLNTEAFF. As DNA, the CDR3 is TGTGCCAGCAGCCTCCGACAGGGCTTGAACACTGAAGCTTTCTTT. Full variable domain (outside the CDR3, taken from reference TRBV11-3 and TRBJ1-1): EAGVVQSPRYKIIEKKQPVAFWCNPISGHNTLYWYLQNLGQGPELLIRYENEEAVDDSQLPKDRFSAERLKGVDSTLKIQPAELGDSAVYLCASSLRQGLNTEAFFGQGTRLTVV.

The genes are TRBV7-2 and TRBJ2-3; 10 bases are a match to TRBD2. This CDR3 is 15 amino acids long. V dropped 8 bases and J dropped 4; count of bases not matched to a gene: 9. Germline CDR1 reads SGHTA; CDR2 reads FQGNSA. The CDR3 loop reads CASSTERGGSDTQYF. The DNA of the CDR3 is TGTGCCAGCTCCACCGAGCGGGGGGGGTCAGATACGCAGTATTTT. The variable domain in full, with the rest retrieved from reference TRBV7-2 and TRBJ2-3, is GAGVSQSPSNKVTEKGKDVELRCDPISGHTALYWYRQSLGQGLEFLIYFQGNSAPDKSGLPSDRFSAERTGGSVSTLTIQRTQQEDSAVYLCASSTERGGSDTQYFGPGTRLTVL.

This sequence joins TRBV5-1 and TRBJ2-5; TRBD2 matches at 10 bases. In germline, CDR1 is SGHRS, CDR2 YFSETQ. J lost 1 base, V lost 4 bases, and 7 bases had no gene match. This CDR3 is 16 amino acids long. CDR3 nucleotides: TGCGCCAGCAGCACGCGGCGGACTAGCGGCCAAGAGACCCAGTACTTC. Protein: CASSTRRTSGQETQYF.

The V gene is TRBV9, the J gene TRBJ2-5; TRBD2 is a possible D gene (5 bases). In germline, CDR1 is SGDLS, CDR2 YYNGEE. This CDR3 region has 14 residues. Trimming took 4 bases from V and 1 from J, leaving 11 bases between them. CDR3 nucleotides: TGTGCCAGCAGCTCATGGGGAGCCCAAGAGACCCAGTACTTC. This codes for CASSSWGAQETQYF.

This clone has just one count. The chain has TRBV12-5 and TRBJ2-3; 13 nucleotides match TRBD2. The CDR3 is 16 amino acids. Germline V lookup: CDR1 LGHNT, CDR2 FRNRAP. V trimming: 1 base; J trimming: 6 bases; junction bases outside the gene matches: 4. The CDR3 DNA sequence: TGTGCTAGTGGTTTGGGACTAGCGGGGGGCCCCGATACGCAGTATTTT. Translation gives CASGLGLAGGPDTQYF.

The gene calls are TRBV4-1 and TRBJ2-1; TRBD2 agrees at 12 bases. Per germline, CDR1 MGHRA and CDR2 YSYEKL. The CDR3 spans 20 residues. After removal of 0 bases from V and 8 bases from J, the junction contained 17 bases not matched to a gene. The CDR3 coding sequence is TGCGCCAGCAGCCAAGAGGGTCCCTGGGCTAGCGGGGGGGCCGGGCATGAGCAGTTCTTC. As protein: CASSQEGPWASGGAGHEQFF.

The CDR3 nucleotides are TGTGCCAGCTCACCTCCGGGGGGGGACAGGGGTAATTCACCCCTCCACTTT. Its protein product is CASSPPGGDRGNSPLHF. The chain combines TRBV18 with TRBJ1-6; 10 bases agree with TRBD1. CDR3 size: 17 residues. CDR1 and CDR2 from the germline V gene are KGHSH and LQKENI. Trimming removed 3 bases from V and 6 bases from J; junction bases left unmatched: 8.

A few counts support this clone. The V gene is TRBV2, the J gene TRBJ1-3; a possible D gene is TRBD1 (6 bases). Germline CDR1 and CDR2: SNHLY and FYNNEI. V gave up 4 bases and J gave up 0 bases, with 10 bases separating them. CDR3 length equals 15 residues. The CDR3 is CASSAGRGSGNTIYF. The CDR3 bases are TGTGCCAGCAGTGCCGGCAGGGGCTCTGGAAACACCATATATTTT.

In DNA, the CDR3 is TGTGCCAGCATCGAGGCGGGAGATATGAACACTGAAGCTTTCTTT. Amino acid sequence: CASIEAGDMNTEAFF. The chain combines TRBV28 with TRBJ1-1; D call uncertain. The V gene lost 7 bases and the J gene lost 0 bases, with 15 bases spanning the gap. Germline V gives CDR1 MDHEN, CDR2 SYDVKM. The CDR3 length is 15 residues.

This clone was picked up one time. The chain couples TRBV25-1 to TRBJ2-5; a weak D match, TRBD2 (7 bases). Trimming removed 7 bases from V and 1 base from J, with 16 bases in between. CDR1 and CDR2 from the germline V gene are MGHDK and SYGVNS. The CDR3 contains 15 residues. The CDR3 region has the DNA TGTGCCAGCACTCCGGGGCGGGGGCCCCAAGAGACCCAGTACTTC. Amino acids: CASTPGRGPQETQYF.

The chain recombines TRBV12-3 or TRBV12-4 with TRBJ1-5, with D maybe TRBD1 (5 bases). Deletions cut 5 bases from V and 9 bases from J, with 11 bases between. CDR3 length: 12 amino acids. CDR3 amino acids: CASSPRGGPQHF. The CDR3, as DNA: TGTGCCAGCAGTCCGCGGGGGGGGCCCCAGCATTTT.

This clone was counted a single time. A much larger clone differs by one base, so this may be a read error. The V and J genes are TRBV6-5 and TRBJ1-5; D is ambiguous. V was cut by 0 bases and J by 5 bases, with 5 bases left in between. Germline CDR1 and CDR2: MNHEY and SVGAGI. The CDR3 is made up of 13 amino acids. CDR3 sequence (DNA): TGTGCCAGCAGTTACTCTCCGGATCAGCCCCAGCATTTT. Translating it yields CASSYSPDQPQHF.

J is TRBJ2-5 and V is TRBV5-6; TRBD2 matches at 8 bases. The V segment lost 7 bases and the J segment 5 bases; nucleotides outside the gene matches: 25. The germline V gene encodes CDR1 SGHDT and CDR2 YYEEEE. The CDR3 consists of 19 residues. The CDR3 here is CASHILGGSAGGYRETQYF. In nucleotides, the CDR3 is TGTGCCAGCCACATATTGGGAGGCTCGGCGGGGGGTTATCGGGAGACCCAGTACTTC.

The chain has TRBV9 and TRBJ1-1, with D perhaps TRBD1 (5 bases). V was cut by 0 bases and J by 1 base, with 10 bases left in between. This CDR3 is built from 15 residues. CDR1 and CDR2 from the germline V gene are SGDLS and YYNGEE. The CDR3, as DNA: TGTGCCAGCAGCGTAGGAGTGGGGGGGAACACTGAAGCTTTCTTT. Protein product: CASSVGVGGNTEAFF.

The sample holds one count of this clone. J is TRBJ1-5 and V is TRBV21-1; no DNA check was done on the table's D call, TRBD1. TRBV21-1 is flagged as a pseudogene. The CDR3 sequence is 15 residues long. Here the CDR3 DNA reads TGTGCCAGCAGCAAAGCCCAGGGCGCAGCTCAGCCCCAGCATTTT. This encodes CASSKAQGAAQPQHF.